One and the same sample provided the 29 T cell receptor beta chains below, sequenced in a study of regulatory T cells in long-lasting Graves disease. Time point given: persistent/refractory GD, antithyroid drugs over 5 years with positive TRAb. Following extraction of RNA from PBMCs, that RNA was used to make the TCR library. Researchers made TCR beta libraries by using iRepertoire HTBI primers and running Arm-PCR on CDR3 regions. TCRdb processed the multiplex PCR reads anew with MiXCR; each CDR3 protein has one entry. The sample includes 450,000 or so distinct CDR3 sequences, 20% of them seen just once. The material sequenced was peripheral blood mononuclear cells (PBMCs), taken when the disease was refractory, from a patient treated with antithyroid drugs. Receptors were obtained from a female donor with Graves disease.

The rearrangement joins TRBV19 to TRBJ2-2; D is uncertain. Trimming took 1 base from V and 4 from J, leaving 7 bases between them. CDR3 length equals 14 residues. Germline CDR1 and CDR2: LNHDA and SQIVND (reference sequence). This CDR3 is CASSIGLTTGELFF. The DNA of the CDR3 is TGTGCCAGTAGTATAGGACTCACCACCGGGGAGCTGTTTTTT. The full variable domain, with the rest looked up from reference TRBV19 and TRBJ2-2, is DGGITQSPKYLFRKEGQNVTLSCEQNLNHDAMYWYRQDPGQGLRLIYYSQIVNDFQKGDIAEGYSVSREKKESFPLTVTSAQKNPTAFYLCASSIGLTTGELFFGEGSRLTVL.

This chain connects TRBV5-1 to TRBJ2-5; TRBD1 matches at 11 bases. The CDR3 covers 15 residues. Germline V gives CDR1 SGHRS, CDR2 YFSETQ. Trimming removed 4 bases from V and 5 bases from J; junction bases left unmatched: 7. CDR3 sequence (DNA): TGCGCCAGCAGCCGGACAGGGGGCTTTCGGGAGACCCAGTACTTC. This translates into CASSRTGGFRETQYF. Full variable domain (missing parts from reference TRBV5-1 and TRBJ2-5): KAGVTQTPRYLIKTRGQQVTLSCSPISGHRSVSWYQQTPGQGLQFLFEYFSETQRNKGNFPGRFSGRQFSNSRSEMNVSTLELGDSALYLCASSRTGGFRETQYFGPGTRLLVL.

There are many counts of this clonotype. This sequence joins TRBV7-8 and TRBJ1-3; TRBD1 might be the D (6 bases). V was shortened by 5 bases and J by 1 base, with 18 bases between the two germline ends. The CDR3 spans 17 residues. CDR1 is SGHVS and CDR2 is FQNEAQ in the germline V gene. CDR3 in amino acids: CASSPTATGASGNTIYF. The CDR3 DNA reads TGTGCCAGCAGCCCTACCGCGACAGGCGCTTCTGGAAACACCATATATTTT.

As DNA, the CDR3 is TGCAGTGCTAGGGTCATGGGTGTATCTGGCTACACCTTC. Protein sequence: CSARVMGVSGYTF. The V call is TRBV20-1, the J call TRBJ1-2; D unresolved. This CDR3 has 13 amino acids. Between the trimmed V and J ends, which lost 3 bases and 7 bases, there was a span of 15 bases. Per the germline V gene, CDR1 is DFQATT and CDR2 is SNEGSKA (reference sequence).

In this sample, this clonotype turned up a few times. V is TRBV7-9 and J is TRBJ2-3; possibly TRBD1 for D (5 bases). Trimming removed 5 bases from V and 0 bases from J, with 15 bases in between. This CDR3 comprises 16 residues. Germline CDR1 reads SEHNR; CDR2 reads FQNEAQ (reference sequence). The CDR3 region has the DNA TGTGCCAGCAGCCCCGAAAGGGCAGGGAGCACAGATACGCAGTATTTT. Its protein product is CASSPERAGSTDTQYF.

This clonotype occurred many times. CDR3 sequence reads: CAWRDRNYGYTF. The CDR3, as DNA: TGTGCCTGGCGGGACAGAAACTATGGCTACACCTTC. V gene TRBV30 combines with J gene TRBJ1-2, with 7 bases that match TRBD1. CDR1 is GTSNPN and CDR2 is SVGIG in the germline V gene (reference sequence). V gave up 5 bases and J gave up 2 bases; unmatched junction bases: 2. The CDR3 is made up of 12 amino acids.

This chain uses TRBV5-1 with TRBJ2-7; D ambiguous. The CDR3 totals 14 residues. Germline assignment: CDR1 SGHRS and CDR2 YFSETQ. V was trimmed by 4 bases and J by 7 bases, leaving 18 bases between them. This CDR3 reads CASSPSSPTWEQYF. As DNA, the CDR3 is TGCGCCAGCAGCCCGTCCTCCCCTACTTGGGAGCAGTACTTC.

This clonotype was detected a few times. This rearrangement joins TRBV19 to TRBJ2-7; 9 bases fit TRBD2. The CDR3 is 17 residues long. Germline trimming cut 3 bases from V and 1 base from J; bases unmatched to any gene: 10. Germline assignment: CDR1 LNHDA and CDR2 SQIVND (reference sequence). The chain's CDR3 is CASSIRVAGVGSYEQYF. In nucleotides, the CDR3 is TGTGCCAGTAGTATTCGAGTAGCGGGAGTCGGTTCCTACGAGCAGTACTTC.

This clonotype occurred a few times. V is TRBV6-1 and J is TRBJ2-7, with TRBD2 as a possible D gene (6 bases). Trimming cost V 8 bases and J 1 base, with 9 bases left between them. This CDR3 has 12 amino acids. The germline V gene has CDR1 MNHNS and CDR2 SASEGT. CDR3 nucleotide sequence: TGTGCCAGCCACGGGGGATCCTACGAGCAGTACTTC. Its protein product is CASHGGSYEQYF.

A word on this clonotype: A read error may be the cause here, since a much bigger clone is one base away. The chain carries TRBV6-2 or TRBV6-3 and TRBJ1-1; D ambiguous. V lost 5 bases and J 11 bases, leaving 24 bases between the germline ends. The CDR3 is 15 residues long. Germline V gives CDR1 MNHEY, CDR2 SVGEGT. The CDR3 loop is CASSESPFYSEDAFF. In DNA, the CDR3 is TGTGCCAGCAGTGAATCCCCCTTTTATTCAGAGGACGCTTTCTTT.

This clonotype was seen more than once but under ten times. CDR3 coding DNA: TGTGCCAGCAGTGAAGAAGTCATCTATGGCTACACCTTC. As protein: CASSEEVIYGYTF. The V gene is TRBV6-1, the J gene TRBJ1-2; D not resolved. Germline CDR1 and CDR2: MNHNS and SASEGT. The germline V and J ends were trimmed by 1 base and 4 bases, with 7 bases remaining between them. The CDR3 length is 13 residues.

At least ten counts were recorded for this clonotype. This chain uses TRBV7-3 with TRBJ2-5, with D possibly being TRBD2 (5 bases). This CDR3 spans 13 amino acids. Germline-derived CDR1 and CDR2 are SGHTA and FQGTGA. V dropped 8 bases and J dropped 2 bases, with 12 bases sitting between them. Here the CDR3 reads CASSPGRQETQYF. The DNA for the CDR3 is TGTGCCAGCTCCCCGGGGAGACAAGAGACCCAGTACTTC.

This clonotype was recorded many times. CDR3 nucleotide sequence: TGTGCCAGCAGCGTAAACGCCATAGGGGCAAGGGAGACCCAGTACTTC. Amino acids: CASSVNAIGARETQYF. J is TRBJ2-5 and V is TRBV9, with D perhaps TRBD1 (5 bases). The CDR3 covers 16 residues. In germline, CDR1 is SGDLS, CDR2 YYNGEE. V gave up 1 base and J gave up 5 bases, with 18 bases separating them. Full variable domain (outside the CDR3, taken from reference TRBV9 and TRBJ2-5): DSGVTQTPKHLITATGQRVTLRCSPRSGDLSVYWYQQSLDQGLQFLIQYYNGEERAKGNILERFSAQQFPDLHSELNLSSLELGDSALYFCASSVNAIGARETQYFGPGTRLLVL.

The gene calls are TRBV7-8 and TRBJ2-1; no clear D. Germline CDR1 SGHVS, CDR2 FQNEAQ. This CDR3 spans 16 amino acids. Between the trimmed V and J ends, which lost 5 bases and 2 bases, there was a span of 16 bases. The CDR3 protein is CASSTRWEVPYNEQFF. The CDR3 DNA reads TGTGCCAGCAGCACGAGATGGGAAGTCCCCTACAATGAGCAGTTCTTC.

This clonotype was counted only a few times. The chain uses TRBV9 and TRBJ1-4; 8 nucleotides align to TRBD1. With 4 bases clipped from V and 4 bases from J, the junction kept 6 bases outside the gene matches. Looked up from germline, CDR1 is SGDLS and CDR2 is YYNGEE. The CDR3 is made up of 15 amino acids. Written as DNA, the CDR3 is TGTGCCAGCAGCTTCACCGACAGGGGTAATGAAAAACTGTTTTTT. Translating it yields CASSFTDRGNEKLFF.

In this sample, this clonotype turned up many times. The chain combines TRBV7-8 with TRBJ2-4; maybe TRBD1 (7 bases). Trimming removed 2 bases from V and 9 bases from J, with 17 bases in between. Germline CDR1 reads SGHVS; CDR2 reads FQNEAQ. The CDR3 has 15 residues. CDR3 coding DNA: TGTGCCAGCAGCTTATTTGAGGGCCAGGGGGGCATTCAGTACTTC. Encoded protein: CASSLFEGQGGIQYF.

V usage is TRBV27 and J usage is TRBJ2-7; possibly TRBD1 or TRBD2 for D (6 bases each). The germline V and J ends were trimmed by 2 bases and 2 bases, with 10 bases remaining between them. The germline V gene has CDR1 MNHEY and CDR2 SMNVEV (reference sequence). The CDR3 is 14 amino acids. Written as DNA, the CDR3 is TGTGCCAGCAGTTTAGGGGGGCCCCCCTACGAGCAGTACTTC. Amino acid sequence: CASSLGGPPYEQYF.

This clonotype was detected ten times or more. This rearrangement joins TRBV9 to TRBJ1-2, with TRBD1 matching over 11 bases. V was pared by 4 bases and J by 1 base, with 9 bases of the junction left unmatched. The CDR3 is 17 amino acids. CDR1 is SGDLS and CDR2 is YYNGEE in the germline V gene. The CDR3 protein is CASSFRDRGTYNYGYTF. CDR3 DNA sequence: TGTGCCAGCAGCTTCCGGGACAGGGGGACCTATAACTATGGCTACACCTTC.

At least ten counts were recorded for this clonotype. The V gene is TRBV27, the J gene TRBJ2-7; D may correspond to TRBD1 or TRBD2 (7 bases each). V was shortened by 7 bases and J by 6 bases, with 19 bases between the two germline ends. Germline V gene sequence: CDR1 MNHEY, CDR2 SMNVEV (reference sequence). CDR3 length equals 14 residues. This chain's CDR3 is CASTSRDSGVEQYF. CDR3 DNA sequence: TGTGCCAGCACCTCCCGGGACAGCGGGGTCGAGCAGTACTTC.

This clonotype was seen at least ten times. CDR3 amino acids: CASSAEGVDEKLFF. CDR3 sequence (DNA): TGCGCCAGCAGCGCAGAGGGAGTCGACGAAAAACTGTTTTTT. This sequence joins TRBV5-1 and TRBJ1-4; no clear D. Germline V gene sequence: CDR1 SGHRS, CDR2 YFSETQ. Deletions cut 4 bases from V and 8 bases from J, with 15 bases between. The CDR3 sequence is 14 residues long.

This sequence joins TRBV20-1 and TRBJ2-5, with D unresolved. The germline gives CDR1 DFQATT, CDR2 SNEGSKA (reference sequence). CDR3 size: 13 residues. The ends were cut back, 1 base at V and 1 base at J, with 7 bases in the middle. The CDR3 nucleotides are TGCAGTGCTAGAGGAACAGTCCAAGAGACCCAGTACTTC. Amino acid sequence: CSARGTVQETQYF.

This clonotype was observed a handful of times. The V call is TRBV6-5, the J call TRBJ2-5, with D maybe TRBD2 (6 bases). Per germline, CDR1 MNHEY and CDR2 SVGAGI. The CDR3 has 14 amino acids. V was clipped by 0 bases and J by 3 bases, with 8 bases between them. The CDR3 protein is CASSYSGTEETQYF. CDR3 DNA sequence: TGTGCCAGCAGTTACTCGGGGACTGAAGAGACCCAGTACTTC.

The chain uses TRBV9 and TRBJ2-7; D may be TRBD2 (7 bases). The CDR3 totals 14 residues. Per germline, CDR1 SGDLS and CDR2 YYNGEE. The germline V and J ends were trimmed by 3 bases and 2 bases, with 12 bases remaining between them. CDR3 nucleotides: TGTGCCAGCAGCGCCGAGGGGGGGACCTACGAGCAGTACTTC. Protein: CASSAEGGTYEQYF.

CDR3 protein: CASSRGLGDTQYF. CDR3 DNA sequence: TGCGCCAGCAGTCGAGGGTTAGGAGATACGCAGTATTTT. The chain links TRBV5-1 to TRBJ2-3, with D maybe TRBD2 (5 bases). Trimming stripped 5 bases from V and 5 bases from J, with 12 bases between. There are 13 residues in the CDR3. Germline CDR1 reads SGHRS; CDR2 reads YFSETQ.

In this sample, this clonotype turned up many times. The chain recombines TRBV2 with TRBJ1-2; D remains unclear. The CDR3 is 12 amino acids. V lost 2 bases and J 7 bases, leaving 8 bases between the germline ends. Per the germline V gene, CDR1 is SNHLY and CDR2 is FYNNEI. The DNA of the CDR3 is TGTGCCAGCAGTGAAAACGGTGGTGGCTACACCTTC. Its protein is CASSENGGGYTF.

The chain combines TRBV20-1 with TRBJ2-7, with TRBD1 matching 7 bases. The CDR3 extends over 11 amino acids. Trimming cost V 5 bases and J 6 bases; bases outside gene matches: 4. The germline V gene has CDR1 DFQATT and CDR2 SNEGSKA (reference sequence). The CDR3 coding sequence is TGCAGTGCTGCCCGGGACAGCGAGCAGTACTTC. Protein sequence: CSAARDSEQYF.

This clonotype was counted between two and nine times. The genes are TRBV18 and TRBJ2-7; 10 nucleotides line up with TRBD2. The J segment lost 4 bases and the V segment lost 3 bases, leaving 15 bases of the junction unmatched. The V gene's germline CDR1 is KGHSH and CDR2 LQKENI. The CDR3 contains 18 residues. DNA for the CDR3: TGTGCCAGCTCACCGCTCCGGATAGGGACACTAGCGGGATACGAGCAGTACTTC. This gives the protein CASSPLRIGTLAGYEQYF.

Ten or more counts support this clonotype. This rearrangement joins TRBV29-1 to TRBJ2-5; no firm D call. The V end lost 3 bases, the J end lost 5 bases, and 4 bases lay between the germline ends. The CDR3 runs 10 residues. Germline CDR1 reads SQVTM; CDR2 reads ANQGSEA. The CDR3 bases are TGCAGCGTTGAGGAGGAGACCCAGTACTTC. This codes for CSVEEETQYF. Looking up the rest from reference TRBV29-1 and TRBJ2-5 gives the full variable domain: SAVISQKPSRDICQRGTSLTIQCQVDSQVTMMFWYRQQPGQSLTLIATANQGSEATYESGFVIDKFPISRPNLTFSTLTVSNMSPEDSSIYLCSVEEETQYFGPGTRLLVL.

This clonotype occurred many times. CDR3 nucleotide sequence: TGTGCCAGCAGTGAAGCGGGGCTCAAGTACTTC. Translating gives CASSEAGLKYF. The V and J genes are TRBV2 and TRBJ2-7, with TRBD1 as a possible D gene (5 bases). This CDR3 has 11 residues. Per the germline V gene, CDR1 is SNHLY and CDR2 is FYNNEI. The V end lost 0 bases, the J end lost 11 bases, and 8 bases lay between the germline ends.